The sequence of this TCR beta chain was determined in a study of control samples from healthy donors and cancer patients (dated by TCRdb to the early 2020s). Trimming removed 6 bases from V and 2 bases from J, leaving 5 bases between the germline ends. Via the germline V gene, CDR1 is ENHRY and CDR2 SYGVKD. Taken from cysteine to phenylalanine, the CDR3 has 13 residues. CDR3 DNA is the only sequence kept; it has 39 bases, read in frame from the first base. To prepare the library, the immunoSEQ multiplex PCR assay was applied. TCRdb took this table from immuneACCESS and kept in-frame rearrangements with V and J called. Such tables lack part of the clones; where checked against another copy, unresolved V genes explain under half of the gap, and the rest is unexplained. The table for this sample lists 190,000 or so clones; around 93% of them were counted only once. The ten largest clonotypes hold roughly 1.5% of the sample.

As concerns this clone: No antigen is known for it. No base quality values were provided; no much bigger clone lies one nucleotide off.

The sequenced sample was blood. The receptor's source is a man younger than 35 in good health. The chain couples TRBV10-3 to TRBJ1-6; the D gene is unclear. The CDR3 protein is CAIRGAYNSPLHF. The nucleotide sequence is TGTGCCATCAGAGGAGCCTATAATTCACCCCTCCACTTT.